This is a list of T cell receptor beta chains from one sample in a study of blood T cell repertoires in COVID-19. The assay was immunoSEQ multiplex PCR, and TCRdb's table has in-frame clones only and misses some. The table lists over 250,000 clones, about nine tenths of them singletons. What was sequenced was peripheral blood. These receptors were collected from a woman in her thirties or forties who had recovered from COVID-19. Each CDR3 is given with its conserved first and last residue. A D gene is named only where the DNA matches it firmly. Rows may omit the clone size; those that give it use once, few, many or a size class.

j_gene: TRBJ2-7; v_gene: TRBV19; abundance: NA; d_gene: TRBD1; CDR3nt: TGTGCCAGTAGTACCAACAGGGGGCTCGACGAGCAGTACTTC; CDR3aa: CASSTNRGLDEQYF
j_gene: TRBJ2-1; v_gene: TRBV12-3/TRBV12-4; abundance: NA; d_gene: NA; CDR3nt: TGTGCCAGCAGTTTTTCAGGCTACAATGAGCAGTTCTTC; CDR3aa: CASSFSGYNEQFF
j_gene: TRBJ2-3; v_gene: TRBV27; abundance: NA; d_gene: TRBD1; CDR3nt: TGTGCCAGCAGTTTAGACAGGGCAGATACGCAGTATTTT; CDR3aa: CASSLDRADTQYF
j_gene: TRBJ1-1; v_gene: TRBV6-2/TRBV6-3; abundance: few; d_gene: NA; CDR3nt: TGTGCCAGCAGCCCGGCCAAGAACACTGAAGCTTTCTTT; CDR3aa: CASSPAKNTEAFF
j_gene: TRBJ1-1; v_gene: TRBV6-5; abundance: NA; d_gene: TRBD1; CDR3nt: TGTGCCAGCAGTTACTCGACAGGGCACCGGAACACTGAAGCTTTCTTT; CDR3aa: CASSYSTGHRNTEAFF
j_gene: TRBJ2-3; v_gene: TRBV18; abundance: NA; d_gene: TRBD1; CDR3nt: TGTGCCAGCTCACCGACAGGGGCAGATACGCAGTATTTT; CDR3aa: CASSPTGADTQYF
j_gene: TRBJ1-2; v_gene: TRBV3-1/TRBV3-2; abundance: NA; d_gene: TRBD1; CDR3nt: TGTGCCAGCAGCCCCTGGGACAGTAACTATGGCTACACCTTC; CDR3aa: CASSPWDSNYGYTF
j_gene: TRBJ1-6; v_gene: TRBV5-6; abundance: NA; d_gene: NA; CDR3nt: TGTGCCAGCAGCAAGGGCCCGGGAGGTCATTCACCCCTCCACTTT; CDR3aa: CASSKGPGGHSPLHF
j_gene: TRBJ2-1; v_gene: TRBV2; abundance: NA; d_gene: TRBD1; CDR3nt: TGTGCCAGCAGTGCCGAGACAGGGGCACACAATGAGCAGTTCTTC; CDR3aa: CASSAETGAHNEQFF
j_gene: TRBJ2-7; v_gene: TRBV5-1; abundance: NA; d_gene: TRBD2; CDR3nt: TGCGCCAGCACCCCTCTAGCGGGGGCCGTCCTCGGCGAGCAGTACTTC; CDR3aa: CASTPLAGAVLGEQYF
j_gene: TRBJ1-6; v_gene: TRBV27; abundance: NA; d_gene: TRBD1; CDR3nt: TGTGCCAGCAGTCCGTCGACAGGGGTTGGATCACCCCTCCACTTT; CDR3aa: CASSPSTGVGSPLHF
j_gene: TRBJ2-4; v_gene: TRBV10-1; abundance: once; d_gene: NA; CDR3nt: TGCGCCAGCAGTGAGGGCGGCCCTGGGAAAAACATTCAGTACTTC; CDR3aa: CASSEGGPGKNIQYF
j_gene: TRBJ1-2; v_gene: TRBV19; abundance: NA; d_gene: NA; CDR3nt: TGTGCCAGTAGTATAGTACAGGGAGTAGGAGGCTACACCTTC; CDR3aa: CASSIVQGVGGYTF
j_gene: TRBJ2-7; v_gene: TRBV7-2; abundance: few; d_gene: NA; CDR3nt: TGTGCCAGCAGCTTATTCGGACTGAGCTCCTACGAGCAGTACTTC; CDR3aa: CASSLFGLSSYEQYF
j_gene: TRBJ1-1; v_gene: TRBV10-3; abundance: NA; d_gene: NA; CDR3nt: TGTGCCATCAGTGAGTCCGGAGCCCCCGGCACTGAAGCTTTCTTT; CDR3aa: CAISESGAPGTEAFF
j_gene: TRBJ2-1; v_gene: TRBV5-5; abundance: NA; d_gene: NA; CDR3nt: TGTGCCAGCAGCTTAACAGGGTACAATGAGCAGTTCTTC; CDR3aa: CASSLTGYNEQFF
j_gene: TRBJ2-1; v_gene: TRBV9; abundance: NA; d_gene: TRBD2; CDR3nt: TGTGCCAGCAGCGCCGGTGGGAGGAGCGGGGGGTACAATGAGCAGTTCTTC; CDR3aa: CASSAGGRSGGYNEQFF
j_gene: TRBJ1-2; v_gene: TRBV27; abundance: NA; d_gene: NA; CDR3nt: TGTGCCAGCAGTTTATTTGCAGGGATCAACTATGGCTACACCTTC; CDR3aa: CASSLFAGINYGYTF
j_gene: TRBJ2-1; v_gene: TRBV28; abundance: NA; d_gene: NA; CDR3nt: TGTGCCAGCAGTTTTCGGGGGTACAATGAGCAGTTCTTC; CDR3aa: CASSFRGYNEQFF
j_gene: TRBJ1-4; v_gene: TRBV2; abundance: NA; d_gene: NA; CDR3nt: TGTGCCAGCAGTCTTGAGGGGGGGAGGTTTGAAAAACTGTTTTTT; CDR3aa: CASSLEGGRFEKLFF
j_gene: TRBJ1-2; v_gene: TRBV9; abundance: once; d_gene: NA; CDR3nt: TGTGCCAGCAGCGGGTTACAGGGTTCCTATGGCTACACCTTC; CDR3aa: CASSGLQGSYGYTF
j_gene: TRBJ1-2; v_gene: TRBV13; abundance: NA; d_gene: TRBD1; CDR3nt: TGTGCCAGCAGCCCCGGGACAGTCTCGGGGGGCTACACCTTC; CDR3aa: CASSPGTVSGGYTF
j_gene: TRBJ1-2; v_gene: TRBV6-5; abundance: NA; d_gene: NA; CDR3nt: TGTGCCAGCAGTTTGGGGGCCTCTGGCTACACCTTC; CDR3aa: CASSLGASGYTF
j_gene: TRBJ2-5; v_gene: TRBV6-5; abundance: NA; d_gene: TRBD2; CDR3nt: TGTGCCAGCAGCCCGAATCTAGCGGGGGAAGAGACCCAGTACTTC; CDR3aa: CASSPNLAGEETQYF
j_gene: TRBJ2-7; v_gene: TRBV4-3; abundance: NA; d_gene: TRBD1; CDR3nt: TGCGCCAGCAGCCAACAAAACAGGGGCGACTACGAGCAGTACTTC; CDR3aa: CASSQQNRGDYEQYF
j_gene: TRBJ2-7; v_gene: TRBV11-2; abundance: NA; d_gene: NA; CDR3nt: TGTGCCAGCAGCTCTCAGTCAGGGGCCTACGAGCAGTACTTC; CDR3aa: CASSSQSGAYEQYF
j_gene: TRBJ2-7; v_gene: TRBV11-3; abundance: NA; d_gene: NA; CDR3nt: TGTGCCAGCAGCCAGGCGGGCTACGAGCAGTACTTC; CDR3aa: CASSQAGYEQYF
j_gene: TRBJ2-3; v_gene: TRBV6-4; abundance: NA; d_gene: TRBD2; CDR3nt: TGTGCCACCCAGTCGGGACTAGCGGGGGGTCGACGGTATTTT; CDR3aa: CATQSGLAGGRRYF
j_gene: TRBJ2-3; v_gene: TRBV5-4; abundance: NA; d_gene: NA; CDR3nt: TGTGCCAGCAGCCCTCGACAAGATACGCAGTATTTT; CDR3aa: CASSPRQDTQYF
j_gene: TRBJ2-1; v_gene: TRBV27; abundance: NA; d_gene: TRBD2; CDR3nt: TGTGCCAGCAGTTTACGTCCTAGCGGGGGATTTTACAATGAGCAGTTCTTC; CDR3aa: CASSLRPSGGFYNEQFF
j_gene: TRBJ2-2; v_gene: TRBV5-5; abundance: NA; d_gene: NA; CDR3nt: TGTGCCAGCAGCTTTGGGGGGGCCTACACCGGGGAGCTGTTTTTT; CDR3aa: CASSFGGAYTGELFF
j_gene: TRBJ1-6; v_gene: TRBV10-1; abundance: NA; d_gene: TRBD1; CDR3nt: TGCGCCAGCAGTGAGTCTGAAGGGACAGGAGCGCCCCTCCACTTT; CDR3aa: CASSESEGTGAPLHF
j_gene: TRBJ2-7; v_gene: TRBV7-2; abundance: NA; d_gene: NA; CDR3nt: TGTGCCAGCAGCTCCCGGACGGGGAGCTCCTACGAGCAGTACTTC; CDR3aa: CASSSRTGSSYEQYF
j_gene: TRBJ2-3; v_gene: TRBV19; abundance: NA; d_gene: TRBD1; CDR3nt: TGTGCCAGTAGTATAGATCGCAGGACAGGGGGTGTTACGCAGTATTTT; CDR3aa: CASSIDRRTGGVTQYF
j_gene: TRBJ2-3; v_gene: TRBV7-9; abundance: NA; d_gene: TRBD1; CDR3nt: TGTGCCAGCAGCCCAGTCCGGGACAGGGACCTCAATACGCAGTATTTT; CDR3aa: CASSPVRDRDLNTQYF
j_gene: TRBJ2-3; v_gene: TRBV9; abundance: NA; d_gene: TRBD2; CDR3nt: TGTGCCAGCAGCAGGGGACTAGCGGGTCCAATTACTAGCACAGATACGCAGTATTTT; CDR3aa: CASSRGLAGPITSTDTQYF
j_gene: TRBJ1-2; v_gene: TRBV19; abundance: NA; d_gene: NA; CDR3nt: TGTGCCAGTAGTGCCTACAGGGAAAGGGATCTAAACCTTGGCTACACCTTC; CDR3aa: CASSAYRERDLNLGYTF
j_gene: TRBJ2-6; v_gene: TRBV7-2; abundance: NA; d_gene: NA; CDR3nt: TGTGCCAGCAGCTTAGCAGCCGACTCTGGGGCCAACGTCCTGACTTTC; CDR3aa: CASSLAADSGANVLTF
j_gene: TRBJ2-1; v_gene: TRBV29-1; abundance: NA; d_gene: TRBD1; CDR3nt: TGCAGCGCCGACAGGGGGGGGTACAATGAGCAGTTCTTC; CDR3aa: CSADRGGYNEQFF
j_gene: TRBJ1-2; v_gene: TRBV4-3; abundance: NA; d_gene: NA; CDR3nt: TGCGCCAGCAGCCAAGTTGTGCTCTGGACAGCCAACTATGGCTACACCTTC; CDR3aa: CASSQVVLWTANYGYTF
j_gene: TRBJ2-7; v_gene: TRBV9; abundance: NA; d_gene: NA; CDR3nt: TGTGCCAGCAGTCAGTCTGGGGGCTTTACCTACGAGCAGTACTTC; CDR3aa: CASSQSGGFTYEQYF
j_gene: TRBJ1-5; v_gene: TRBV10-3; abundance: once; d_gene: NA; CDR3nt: TGTGCCATCAGTGAGTCCGATCAGCCCCAGCATTTT; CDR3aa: CAISESDQPQHF
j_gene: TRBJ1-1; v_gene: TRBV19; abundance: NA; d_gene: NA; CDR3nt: TGTGCCAGTAGCCTCGGGGGTTGGAGGGACACTGAAGCTTTCTTT; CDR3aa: CASSLGGWRDTEAFF
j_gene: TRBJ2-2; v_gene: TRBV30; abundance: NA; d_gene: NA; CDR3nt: TGTGCCTGGAGTGGGGCGGGGACCAACACCGGGGAGCTGTTTTTT; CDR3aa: CAWSGAGTNTGELFF
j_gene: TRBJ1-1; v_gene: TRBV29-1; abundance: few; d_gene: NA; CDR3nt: TGCAGCGTTTCCAGGGAGGGAAGCACTGAAGCTTTCTTT; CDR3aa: CSVSREGSTEAFF
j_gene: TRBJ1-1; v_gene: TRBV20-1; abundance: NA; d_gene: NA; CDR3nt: TGCAGTGCAAGGACAGTGGAGGCTTTCTTT; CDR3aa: CSARTVEAFF
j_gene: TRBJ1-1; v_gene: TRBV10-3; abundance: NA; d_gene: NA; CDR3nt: TGTGCCACCGACTTGCGGGGCAACCGGGGCACTGAAGCTTTCTTT; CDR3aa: CATDLRGNRGTEAFF
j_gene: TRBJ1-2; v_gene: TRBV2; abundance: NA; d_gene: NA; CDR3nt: TGTGCCGTGCGGACAGCGGAGTATGGCTACACCTTC; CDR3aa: CAVRTAEYGYTF
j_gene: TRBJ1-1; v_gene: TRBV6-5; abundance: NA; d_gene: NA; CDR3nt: TGTGCCAGCAGTAAACTGCAGGGAAGCACTGAAGCTTTCTTT; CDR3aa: CASSKLQGSTEAFF
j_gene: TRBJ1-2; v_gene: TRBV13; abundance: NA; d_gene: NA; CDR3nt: TGTGCCAGCAGCTCACAGGTTGGGAATGGCTACACCTTC; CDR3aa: CASSSQVGNGYTF
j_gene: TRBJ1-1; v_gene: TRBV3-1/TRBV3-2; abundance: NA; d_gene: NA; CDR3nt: TGTGCCAGCAGCCAAGAAGCCGGGAACCCTGAAGCTTTCTTT; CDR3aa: CASSQEAGNPEAFF
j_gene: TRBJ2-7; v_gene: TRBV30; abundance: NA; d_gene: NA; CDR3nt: TGTGCCTGGTCAGTGTCCCCATTTTCCTACGAGCAGTACTTC; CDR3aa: CAWSVSPFSYEQYF
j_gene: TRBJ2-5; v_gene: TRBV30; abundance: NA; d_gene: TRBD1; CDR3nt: TGTGCCTGGAGTGGAACAGGGGGTGGGAAGACCCAGTACTTC; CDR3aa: CAWSGTGGGKTQYF
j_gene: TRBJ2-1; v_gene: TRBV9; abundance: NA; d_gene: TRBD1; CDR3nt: TGTGCCAGCAGCCCGTGGGTGACAGGGGGTGGTCATGAGCAGTTCTTC; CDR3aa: CASSPWVTGGGHEQFF
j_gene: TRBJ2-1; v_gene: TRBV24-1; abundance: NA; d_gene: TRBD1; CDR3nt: TGTGCCACCAGTGACTCAAGACAGGGGGACAATGAGCAGTTCTTC; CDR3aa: CATSDSRQGDNEQFF
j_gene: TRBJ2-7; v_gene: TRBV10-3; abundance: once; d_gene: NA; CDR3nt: TGTGCCATCAGTGAGCGGTCGGGTCCGGAGGAGCAGTACTTC; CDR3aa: CAISERSGPEEQYF
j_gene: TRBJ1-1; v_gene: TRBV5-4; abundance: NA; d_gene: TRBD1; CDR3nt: TGTGCCAGCAGCACCGGACAGGGGGCCGTTTGGGCTGAAGCTTTCTTT; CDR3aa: CASSTGQGAVWAEAFF